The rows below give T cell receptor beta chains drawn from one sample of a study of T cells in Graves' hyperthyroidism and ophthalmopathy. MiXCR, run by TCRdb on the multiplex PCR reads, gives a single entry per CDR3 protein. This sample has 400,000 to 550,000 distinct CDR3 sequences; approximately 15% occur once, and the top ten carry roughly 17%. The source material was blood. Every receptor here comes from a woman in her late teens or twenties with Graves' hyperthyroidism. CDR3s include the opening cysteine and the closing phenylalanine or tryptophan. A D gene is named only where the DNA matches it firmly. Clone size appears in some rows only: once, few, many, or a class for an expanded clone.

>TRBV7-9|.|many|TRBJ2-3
CASRRTTDTQYF
TGTGCCAGCAGGAGAACCACAGATACGCAGTATTTT
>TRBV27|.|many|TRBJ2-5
CASSLTESAETQYF
TGTGCCAGCAGTCTGACGGAATCGGCGGAGACCCAGTACTTC
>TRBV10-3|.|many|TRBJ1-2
CAISEDLGGTDGYTF
TGTGCCATCAGTGAGGATCTCGGGGGGACGGATGGCTACACCTTC
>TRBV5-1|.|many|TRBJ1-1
CASSLGLSGDTEAFF
TGCGCCAGCAGCCTGGGACTGTCTGGGGACACTGAAGCTTTCTTT
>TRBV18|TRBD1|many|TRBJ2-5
CASSPNQGAAETQYF
TGTGCCAGCTCACCCAATCAGGGGGCGGCGGAGACCCAGTACTTC
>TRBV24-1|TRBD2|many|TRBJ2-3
CATSESTSARRTDTQYF
TGTGCCACCAGTGAGTCGACTAGCGCAAGACGCACAGATACGCAGTATTTT
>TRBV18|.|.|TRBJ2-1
CASSPPDTSYNEQFF
TGTGCCAGCTCACCACCGGATACCTCCTACAATGAGCAGTTCTTC
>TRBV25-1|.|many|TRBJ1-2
CASSEQGNYGYTF
TGTGCCAGCAGTGAACAGGGGAACTATGGCTACACCTTC
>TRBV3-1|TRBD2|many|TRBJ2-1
CASSQDSSGDYNEQFF
TGTGCCAGCAGCCAAGACAGTAGCGGGGACTACAATGAGCAGTTCTTC
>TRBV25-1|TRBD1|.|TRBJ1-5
CASSPVETGGFGNQPQHF
TGTGCCAGCAGTCCGGTTGAGACAGGGGGCTTCGGCAATCAGCCCCAGCATTTT
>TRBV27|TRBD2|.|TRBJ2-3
CASSKREKDTQYF
TGTGCCAGCAGTAAGCGGGAGAAAGATACGCAGTATTTT
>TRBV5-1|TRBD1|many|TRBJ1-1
CASSAQQGGTEAFF
TGCGCCAGCAGCGCGCAACAGGGGGGCACTGAAGCTTTCTTT
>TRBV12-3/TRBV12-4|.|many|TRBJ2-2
CASTQQKAAAGTGELFF
TGTGCCAGCACCCAACAGAAGGCGGCAGCGGGCACCGGGGAGCTGTTTTTT
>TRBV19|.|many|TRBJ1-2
CASSSSGYGYTF
TGTGCCAGTAGTTCCTCCGGATATGGCTACACCTTC
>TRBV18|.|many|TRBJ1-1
CASSRSDRSNTEAFF
TGTGCCAGCTCCCGATCGGACCGATCGAACACTGAAGCTTTCTTT
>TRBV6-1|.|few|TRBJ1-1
CASKPRGGNTEAFF
TGTGCCAGCAAACCTAGAGGGGGGAACACTGAAGCTTTCTTT
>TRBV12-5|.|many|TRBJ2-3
CASGLVHLGDTQYF
TGTGCTAGTGGTTTGGTACACTTGGGGGATACGCAGTATTTT
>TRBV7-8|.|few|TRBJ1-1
CASSLSPGAMNTEAFF
TGTGCCAGCAGCTTATCTCCGGGGGCCATGAACACTGAAGCTTTCTTT
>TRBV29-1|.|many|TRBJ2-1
CSCPPDGSSYNEQFF
TGCAGTTGCCCACCTGACGGGAGCTCCTACAATGAGCAGTTCTTC
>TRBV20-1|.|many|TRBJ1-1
CSARDTNTEAFF
TGCAGTGCAAGGGACACTAACACTGAAGCTTTCTTT
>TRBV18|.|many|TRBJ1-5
CASSPRKSEPGSNQPQHF
TGTGCCAGCTCACCACGTAAGTCAGAGCCTGGGAGCAATCAGCCCCAGCATTTT
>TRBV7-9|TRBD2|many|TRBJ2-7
CASSPSSGRASYEQYF
TGTGCCAGCAGCCCTAGTAGCGGGAGAGCCTCCTACGAGCAGTACTTC
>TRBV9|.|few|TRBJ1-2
CASSVSGHPNYGYTF
TGTGCCAGCAGCGTATCGGGGCATCCTAACTATGGCTACACCTTC
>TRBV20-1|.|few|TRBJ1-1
CSAREPGDGRAFF
TGCAGTGCTAGAGAGCCAGGGGACGGGAGAGCTTTCTTT
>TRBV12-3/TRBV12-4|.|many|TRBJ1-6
CASSLAGGHSPLHF
TGTGCCAGCAGTTTAGCAGGGGGACATTCACCCCTCCACTTT
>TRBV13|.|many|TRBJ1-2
CASSLDGTDYGYTF
TGTGCCAGCAGCTTGGACGGGACGGACTATGGCTACACCTTC
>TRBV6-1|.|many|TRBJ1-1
CASSVGERAFF
TGTGCCAGCAGTGTAGGGGAGCGAGCTTTCTTT
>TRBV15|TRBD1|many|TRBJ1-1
CATSRGQGANTEAFF
TGTGCCACCAGCAGAGGACAGGGGGCGAACACTGAAGCTTTCTTT
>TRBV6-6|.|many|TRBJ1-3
CASSYSRGGENSGNTIYF
TGTGCCAGCAGTTACTCGAGAGGAGGAGAAAACTCTGGAAACACCATATATTTT
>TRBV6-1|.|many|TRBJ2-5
CASSGEDGETQYF
TGTGCCAGCAGTGGGGAAGATGGAGAGACCCAGTACTTC
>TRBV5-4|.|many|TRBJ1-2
CASSLGQQDGYTF
TGTGCCAGCAGCTTGGGACAACAGGACGGCTACACCTTC
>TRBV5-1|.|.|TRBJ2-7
CASSFIGSGDEQYF
TGCGCCAGCAGCTTCATTGGATCTGGCGACGAGCAGTACTTC
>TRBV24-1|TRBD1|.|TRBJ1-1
CATSDQGDTEAFF
TGTGCCACCAGTGACCAGGGGGACACTGAAGCTTTCTTT
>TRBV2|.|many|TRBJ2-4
CASRVEGAIIQYF
TGTGCCAGCAGGGTGGAGGGGGCTATCATTCAGTACTTC
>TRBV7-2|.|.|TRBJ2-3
CASSKGPGTDTQYF
TGTGCCAGCAGCAAGGGACCTGGCACAGATACGCAGTATTTT
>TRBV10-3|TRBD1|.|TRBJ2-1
CALPGQNNEQFF
TGTGCCCTACCGGGACAGAACAATGAGCAGTTCTTC